These T cell receptor beta chains were read from a single sample in a study of T-cell reconstitution after alpha-beta-depleted transplantation in children. MiXCR, run by TCRdb on the PCR reads, gives a single entry per CDR3 protein. Of over 200,000 distinct CDR3 sequences detected, 11% appear once; the ten largest clones hold roughly 28%. The material was PBMCs, obtained before TCRalphabeta/CD19-depleted stem cell transplant. Every receptor here comes from a child less than two years old with acute myeloid leukemia, due to receive a stem cell transplant. Each CDR3 is given with its conserved first and last residue. The D gene is left open where the match is weak. Not all rows give a size; the values are once, few, many and, for expanded clones, a class.

12,NA,TRBJ2-7,TRBV25-1,NA,CASSDRLGEQYF,TGTGCCAGCAGTGACCGGTTGGGGGAGCAGTACTTC
16,many,TRBJ2-3,TRBV12-3/TRBV12-4,TRBD2,CASSSMTSGSPDTQYF,TGTGCCAGCAGTTCAATGACTAGCGGGAGCCCAGATACGCAGTATTTT
14,many,TRBJ2-5,TRBV28,TRBD1,CASRRGQGLETQYF,TGTGCCAGCAGGCGGGGACAGGGATTAGAGACCCAGTACTTC
17,few,TRBJ2-1,TRBV2,TRBD2,CASSSRTSGATMREQFF,TGTGCCAGCAGTTCGCGGACTAGCGGGGCTACAATGCGTGAGCAGTTCTTC
18,many,TRBJ2-6,TRBV20-1,NA,CSARDRRKSGTGANVLTF,TGCAGTGCTAGAGATCGCCGGAAGTCGGGAACTGGGGCCAACGTCCTGACTTTC
17,many,TRBJ2-1,TRBV12-3/TRBV12-4,TRBD1,CASSTGPGGNSYNEQFF,TGTGCCAGCAGTACCGGACCAGGGGGCAACTCCTACAATGAGCAGTTCTTC
17,NA,TRBJ2-1,TRBV6-2/TRBV6-3,TRBD2,CASSYWPASGRHDEQFF,TGTGCCAGCAGTTACTGGCCAGCTAGCGGGAGGCATGATGAGCAGTTCTTC
14,many,TRBJ2-3,TRBV20-1,TRBD2,CSALTSVGEDTQYF,TGCAGTGCTCTCACTAGCGTAGGGGAAGATACGCAGTATTTT
14,many,TRBJ2-5,TRBV20-1,TRBD2,CSAPSGRDQETQYF,TGCAGTGCACCGAGCGGGAGGGACCAAGAGACCCAGTACTTC
17,NA,TRBJ2-1,TRBV24-1,TRBD2,CATSDLTSGSSSNEQFF,TGTGCCACCAGTGATTTGACTAGCGGGAGCTCCTCCAATGAGCAGTTCTTC
17,many,TRBJ2-2,TRBV4-1,NA,CASRVGTWETNTGELFF,TGCGCCAGCAGGGTGGGTACATGGGAAACGAACACCGGGGAGCTGTTTTTT
16,NA,TRBJ1-1,TRBV5-5,TRBD1,CASSPLDRGRGTEAFF,TGTGCCAGCAGCCCCCTGGACAGGGGGCGAGGTACTGAAGCTTTCTTT
14,NA,TRBJ2-3,TRBV5-6,NA,CASSTGLGTDTQYF,TGTGCCAGCAGCACGGGGTTGGGGACAGATACGCAGTATTTT
16,many,TRBJ2-3,TRBV29-1,TRBD2,CSVEGNSGRALDTQYF,TGCAGCGTTGAAGGAAATAGCGGGAGGGCCTTAGATACGCAGTATTTT
13,many,TRBJ2-3,TRBV29-1,TRBD2,CSVKAGRGDTQYF,TGCAGCGTTAAAGCGGGGCGGGGGGATACGCAGTATTTT
14,NA,TRBJ2-3,TRBV27,NA,CASSLTPLADTQYF,TGTGCCAGCAGTTTAACCCCTCTGGCAGATACGCAGTATTTT
16,many,TRBJ2-3,TRBV5-4,TRBD1,CASSLVKGQGSDTQYF,TGTGCCAGCAGCTTGGTTAAGGGACAGGGTTCCGATACGCAGTATTTT
13,many,TRBJ2-2,TRBV7-9,NA,CASSWRDPGELFF,TGTGCCAGCAGCTGGAGGGACCCCGGGGAGCTGTTTTTT
17,many,TRBJ2-3,TRBV11-1,TRBD1,CASSQPGRGLSTDTQYF,TGTGCCAGCAGCCAACCGGGTAGGGGGCTGAGCACAGATACGCAGTATTTT
15,many,TRBJ2-7,TRBV10-1,NA,CASSATLSRSYEQYF,TGCGCCAGCAGTGCCACCCTTAGCCGATCCTACGAGCAGTACTTC
16,many,TRBJ2-3,TRBV5-1,TRBD1,CASSFGTGMVTDTQYF,TGCGCCAGCAGCTTCGGGACAGGGATGGTAACAGATACGCAGTATTTT
14,many,TRBJ2-5,TRBV7-9,NA,CASSLVGGEETQYF,TGTGCCAGCAGCTTAGTAGGAGGGGAAGAGACCCAGTACTTC
15,many,TRBJ2-3,TRBV20-1,TRBD2,CSAAGTSGSTDTQYF,TGCAGTGCTGCCGGGACTAGCGGGAGTACAGATACGCAGTATTTT
17,NA,TRBJ2-3,TRBV9,NA,CASCGDSVRPYTDTQYF,TGTGCCAGCTGCGGAGACTCGGTCAGGCCCTACACAGATACGCAGTATTTT
14,many,TRBJ2-7,TRBV20-1,TRBD2,CSAELAGGAYEQYF,TGCAGTGCCGAACTAGCGGGAGGGGCCTACGAGCAGTACTTC
16,many,TRBJ1-1,TRBV5-1,NA,CASSFPGKTMNTEAFF,TGCGCCAGCAGCTTCCCCGGCAAGACTATGAACACTGAAGCTTTCTTT
14,NA,TRBJ1-1,TRBV29-1,TRBD1,CSDARQGWNTEAFF,TGCAGCGACGCTCGACAGGGGTGGAACACTGAAGCTTTCTTT
12,many,TRBJ2-2,TRBV5-1,NA,CASSFYTGELFF,TGCGCCAGCAGCTTCTATACCGGGGAGCTGTTTTTT
14,many,TRBJ1-6,TRBV18,NA,CASSPGADNSPLHF,TGTGCCAGCTCACCAGGTGCAGATAATTCACCCCTCCACTTT
13,many,TRBJ1-2,TRBV9,TRBD1,CASTGTTGGGYTF,TGTGCCAGCACCGGAACGACAGGGGGCGGCTACACCTTC
11,many,TRBJ2-1,TRBV19,NA,CASSQYNEQFF,TGTGCCAGTAGTCAATACAATGAGCAGTTCTTC
16,many,TRBJ2-7,TRBV4-2,NA,CASSQEGAGNSYEQYF,TGTGCCAGCAGCCAAGAAGGGGCGGGAAACTCCTACGAGCAGTACTTC
15,many,TRBJ2-7,TRBV7-2,NA,CASSIQGFGTYEQYF,TGTGCCAGCAGCATACAGGGTTTCGGAACCTACGAGCAGTACTTC
17,many,TRBJ2-3,TRBV20-1,TRBD1,CSARYLGGTGGTDTQYF,TGCAGTGCTAGATACCTAGGGGGGACAGGGGGCACAGATACGCAGTATTTT
14,many,TRBJ2-7,TRBV5-1,TRBD2,CASSLSSGAYEQYF,TGCGCCAGCAGCTTGTCTAGCGGGGCCTACGAGCAGTACTTC
12,many,TRBJ2-2,TRBV28,NA,CASGGATGELFF,TGTGCCAGCGGGGGGGCCACCGGGGAGCTGTTTTTT
16,many,TRBJ1-5,TRBV20-1,NA,CSASPMAPRSNQPQHF,TGCAGTGCTAGTCCAATGGCCCCACGAAGCAATCAGCCCCAGCATTTT
15,many,TRBJ2-3,TRBV29-1,NA,CSVEGVGASTDTQYF,TGCAGCGTTGAAGGGGTAGGGGCGAGCACAGATACGCAGTATTTT
14,many,TRBJ2-7,TRBV6-2/TRBV6-3,TRBD2,CASRGLAGAYEQYF,TGTGCCAGCAGGGGACTAGCGGGAGCCTACGAGCAGTACTTC
13,few,TRBJ2-5,TRBV20-1,NA,CSAPPNSGETQYF,TGCAGTGCCCCGCCCAATTCGGGAGAGACCCAGTACTTC
14,few,TRBJ2-7,TRBV5-1,NA,CASSLSGVSYEQYF,TGCGCCAGCAGCTTGTCTGGGGTTAGCTACGAGCAGTACTTC
15,many,TRBJ2-1,TRBV29-1,TRBD2,CSVDSRAGGPNEQFF,TGCAGCGTTGATAGTAGGGCGGGAGGGCCGAATGAGCAGTTCTTC
13,many,TRBJ2-1,TRBV7-2,NA,CASSLDYYNEQFF,TGTGCCAGCAGCTTAGACTACTACAATGAGCAGTTCTTC
13,many,TRBJ1-1,TRBV6-5,NA,CASSYEGGTEAFF,TGTGCCAGCAGTTACGAGGGGGGGACTGAAGCTTTCTTT
11,NA,TRBJ2-7,TRBV10-2,NA,CASTGAGEQYF,TGCGCCAGCACCGGAGCCGGGGAGCAGTACTTC
13,NA,TRBJ1-1,TRBV20-1,NA,CSARGETNTEAFF,TGCAGTGCTAGGGGGGAAACGAACACTGAAGCTTTCTTT
15,many,TRBJ2-3,TRBV29-1,NA,CSVVAGAVDGDTQYF,TGCAGCGTTGTCGCAGGGGCCGTTGATGGAGATACGCAGTATTTT
15,many,TRBJ1-6,TRBV20-1,TRBD1,CSARVRTGGDSPLHF,TGCAGTGCTAGAGTCAGGACAGGGGGCGATTCACCCCTCCACTTT
15,many,TRBJ2-7,TRBV7-2,NA,CASSLSSGGTYEQYF,TGTGCCAGCAGCTTAAGCAGCGGAGGAACCTACGAGCAGTACTTC
15,many,TRBJ2-1,TRBV7-9,NA,CASSLEPLWSDEQFF,TGTGCCAGCAGCTTAGAACCGTTATGGTCCGATGAGCAGTTCTTC
17,NA,TRBJ1-5,TRBV18,TRBD1,CASSTGQGYGGNQPQHF,TGTGCCAGCTCCACGGGACAGGGGTATGGGGGCAATCAGCCCCAGCATTTT
17,many,TRBJ1-2,TRBV27,TRBD1,CASSRVGDRGITYGYTF,TGTGCCAGCAGCCGAGTTGGGGACAGGGGGATAACCTATGGCTACACCTTC
15,NA,TRBJ2-2,TRBV5-1,NA,CASTRFLGYAGELFF,TGCGCCAGTACCCGATTCCTAGGGTACGCCGGGGAGCTGTTTTTT
15,many,TRBJ2-2,TRBV5-1,NA,CASRRDPLNTGELFF,TGCGCCAGCAGGAGAGACCCTCTGAACACCGGGGAGCTGTTTTTT
17,many,TRBJ2-1,TRBV5-1,TRBD1,CASSLTVSGQGYNEQFF,TGCGCCAGCAGCTTGACGGTATCAGGACAGGGTTACAATGAGCAGTTCTTC
21,many,TRBJ2-2,TRBV6-4,TRBD1,CASSSPPPGQGAGVGTGELFF,TGTGCCAGCAGCAGTCCGCCTCCGGGACAGGGGGCGGGAGTTGGCACCGGGGAGCTGTTTTTT
15,many,TRBJ1-2,TRBV7-9,NA,CASRPSGGTHYGYTF,TGTGCCAGCAGGCCCTCGGGAGGGACACACTATGGCTACACCTTC